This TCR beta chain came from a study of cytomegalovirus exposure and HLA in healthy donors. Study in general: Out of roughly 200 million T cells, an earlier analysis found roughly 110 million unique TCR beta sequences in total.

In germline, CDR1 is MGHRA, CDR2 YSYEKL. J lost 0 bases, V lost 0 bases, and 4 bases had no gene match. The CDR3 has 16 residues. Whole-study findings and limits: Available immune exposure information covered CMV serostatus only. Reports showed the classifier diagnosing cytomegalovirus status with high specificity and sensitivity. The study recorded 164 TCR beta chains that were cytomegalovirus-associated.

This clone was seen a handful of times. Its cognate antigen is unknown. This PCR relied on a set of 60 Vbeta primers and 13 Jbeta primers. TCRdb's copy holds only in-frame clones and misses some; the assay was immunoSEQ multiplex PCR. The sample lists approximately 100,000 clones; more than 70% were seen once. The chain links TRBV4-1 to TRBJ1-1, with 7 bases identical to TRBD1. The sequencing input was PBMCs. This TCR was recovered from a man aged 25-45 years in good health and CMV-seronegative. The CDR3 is CASSQEGGSVNTEAFF. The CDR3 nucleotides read TGCGCCAGCAGCCAAGAAGGGGGCAGCGTGAACACTGAAGCTTTCTTT.